This TCR beta chain was captured by sequencing in a study of molecular identifiers for immune sequencing clone quantification. General study findings and limits: Effector cells had over 97% of their molecules in clones above 20 RNA copies, while naive cells had under 1%.

On this clonotype: What it binds is unknown. At one end, the junction sequence differs from germline, possibly due to a read error.

Germline CDR1 is SGHRS and CDR2 is YFSETQ. The CDR3 spans 14 residues. TCRdb reprocessed the PCR reads via MiXCR and lists one record per CDR3 protein. The data contain about 300,000 distinct CDR3 sequences, around a fifth of them singletons. The chain recombines TRBV5-1 with TRBJ1-6; the D gene is possibly TRBD1 (5 bases). The receptor comes from a human donor in good health. Some libraries in this study had Jurkat cell RNA spiked in. What was sequenced was naive CD8+ T cells from blood, with Jurkat cell RNA spiked in. Subset noted: FACS-sorted CD8+CD4-CCR7+CD45RA+ naive T cells. The CDR3 spells CASQTDGYNSSLHF. CDR3 DNA sequence: TGCGCCAGCCAGACAGACGGATATAATTCATCCCTCCACTTT. The full variable domain, rest sourced from reference TRBV5-1 and TRBJ1-6, is KAGVTQTPRYLIKTRGQQVTLSCSPISGHRSVSWYQQTPGQGLQFLFEYFSETQRNKGNFPGRFSGRQFSNSRSEMNVSTLELGDSALYLCASQTDGYNSSLHFGNGTRLTVT.